This T cell receptor beta chain comes out of a study of cytomegalovirus exposure and HLA in healthy donors. Germline loops: CDR1 MGHDK, CDR2 SYGVNS. The CDR3 sequence is 17 residues long. Unmatched junction bases numbered 5, after V lost 3 bases and J lost 0 bases. This PCR relied on a set of 60 Vbeta primers and 13 Jbeta primers. Some clones are missing from TCRdb's copy, which holds only in-frame ones; the method was immunoSEQ multiplex PCR. Of about 140,000 clones in the sample, around 79% were seen once. The specimen was PBMCs. This receptor was identified in a woman in her 40s in good health and CMV-seronegative. The chain combines TRBV25-1 with TRBJ2-6; 7 positions match TRBD2. CDR3 nucleotide sequence: TGTGCCAGCAGTGATCTGGGGAGGGGCTCTGGGGCCAACGTCCTGACTTTC. It specifies CASSDLGRGSGANVLTF.